This T cell receptor (beta chain) was obtained from a study of identifying expanded T cells in peripheral blood. A note on this clone: The target antigen is unknown.

No infections or other immune events were documented during collection. Study-wide results and limits: Differentially abundant clones: roughly 1.3 between replicates, 16.4 at around 2 weeks, over 18 at four.

Clones were sequenced by immunoSEQ multiplex PCR, and TCRdb holds only the in-frame ones, with some missing. This table has more than 95,000 clones, 84% appearing once. Trimming took 1 base from V and 3 from J, leaving 16 bases between them. Germline V gene sequence: CDR1 SEHNR, CDR2 FQNEAQ (reference sequence). The CDR3 runs to 16 residues. Material for sequencing was blood. This clonotype was obtained from a person aged 18 to 75 in good health. V gene TRBV7-9 combines with J gene TRBJ2-7; perhaps TRBD1 as D (6 bases). In nucleotides, the CDR3 is TGTGCCAGCAGCTTAGGAATGGGGCAGGGGCTCTACGAGCAGTACTTC. This sequence encodes CASSLGMGQGLYEQYF.